These T cell receptor beta chains were read from a single sample in a study of blood T cell repertoires in COVID-19. The repertoire was sequenced with immunoSEQ multiplex PCR; TCRdb's copy has only in-frame clones and lacks some. Altogether approximately 240,000 clones are present, roughly 83% being singletons, with the ten largest covering approximately 1.3%. Material for sequencing was PBMCs or T cells enriched from blood (not recorded which). These receptors were taken from a woman between 35 and 50 years old with acute COVID-19. Both conserved end residues are part of each CDR3.

J: TRBJ2-5; V: TRBV9; CDR3: CASSVGWGQRETQYF
J: TRBJ2-1; V: TRBV7-6; CDR3: CASSLGRGLPYNEQFF
J: TRBJ2-7; V: TRBV27; CDR3: CASSPERDSYEQYF
J: TRBJ2-2; V: TRBV7-3; CDR3: CASRQRETGELFF
J: TRBJ2-7; V: TRBV28; CDR3: CASSLMGLAYEQYF
J: TRBJ2-2; V: TRBV7-3; CDR3: CASSPANTGELFF
J: TRBJ2-4; V: TRBV25-1; CDR3: CASSERGLKNIQYF
J: TRBJ1-1; V: TRBV5-1; CDR3: CASSSTGGLTEAFF
J: TRBJ1-1; V: TRBV6-5; CDR3: CASSYAGANTEAFF
J: TRBJ2-4; V: TRBV28; CDR3: CASSSPHPGTKNIQYF
J: TRBJ2-7; V: TRBV3-1/TRBV3-2; CDR3: CASSPTGYYEQYF
J: TRBJ2-7; V: TRBV18; CDR3: CASSPWDRGDEQYF
J: TRBJ2-2; V: TRBV24-1; CDR3: CATSDTSGSWTGELFF
J: TRBJ1-6; V: TRBV11-3; CDR3: CASSLYRNSPLHF
J: TRBJ2-1; V: TRBV24-1; CDR3: CATSDRERYNEQFF
J: TRBJ1-5; V: TRBV5-5; CDR3: CASSFGGAGVDQPQHF
J: TRBJ1-2; V: TRBV18; CDR3: CASSPGQGGRGGYTF
J: TRBJ1-2; V: TRBV2; CDR3: CASRREANGYTF
J: TRBJ2-5; V: TRBV28; CDR3: CASLSGTGGWETQYF
J: TRBJ1-4; V: TRBV27; CDR3: CASSLSGTGFEKLFF
J: TRBJ1-1; V: TRBV6-5; CDR3: CASRPTGTGNTEAFF
J: TRBJ1-4; V: TRBV27; CDR3: CASRDNNEKLFF
J: TRBJ2-1; V: TRBV19; CDR3: CASSSRSNEQFF
J: TRBJ2-7; V: TRBV5-1; CDR3: CASSLVGLTDYEQYF
J: TRBJ2-7; V: TRBV7-2; CDR3: CASSPGQGYEQYF
J: TRBJ1-1; V: TRBV18; CDR3: CASSPSAEAEAFF
J: TRBJ1-2; V: TRBV19; CDR3: CASSQGGGGYTF
J: TRBJ1-2; V: TRBV27; CDR3: CASSPNAGLGGYTF
J: TRBJ2-7; V: TRBV2; CDR3: CASSEYYEQYF
J: TRBJ1-1; V: TRBV4-3; CDR3: CASSQDWAGIFNTEAFF
J: TRBJ2-3; V: TRBV11-2; CDR3: CASSPLAGEDTQYF
J: TRBJ2-5; V: TRBV11-2; CDR3: CASSLSTGGQETQYF
J: TRBJ1-1; V: TRBV7-9; CDR3: CASSLGTALNTEAFF
J: TRBJ1-6; V: TRBV7-8; CDR3: CASSLVAEPLHF
J: TRBJ2-3; V: TRBV28; CDR3: CASSFDWTSGGVEVGTDTQYF